The 25 T cell receptor beta chains below all came from one sample that was sequenced in a study of graft-versus-host responses after intestinal transplantation. Some clones are missing from TCRdb's copy, which holds only in-frame ones; the method was immunoSEQ multiplex PCR. This sample has 75,000 to 90,000 clones, with roughly nine tenths found just once. These receptors' antigens are unknown. Source: unstimulated CD4+ T cells sorted from spleen or lymph node cells, taken before intestinal transplant. Source of these receptors: a human donor who received an intestinal transplant.

This rearrangement joins TRBV9 to TRBJ1-3; TRBD1 aligns across 8 bases. This CDR3 is 18 amino acids long. Losses at the gene ends were 0 bases for V and 0 bases for J; bases not matched to a gene: 8. The germline V gene encodes CDR1 SGDLS and CDR2 YYNGEE. CDR3 protein: CASSVGGTGALSGNTIYF. Written as DNA, the CDR3 is TGTGCCAGCAGCGTAGGGGGGACAGGAGCCCTCTCTGGAAACACCATATATTTT.

This clone appeared a few times. The V call is TRBV14, the J call TRBJ2-3, with a tentative D call TRBD2 (7 bases). Germline V gene sequence: CDR1 SGHDN, CDR2 FVKESK. Trimming took off 0 bases at V and 2 bases at J, with 15 bases between the two ends. This CDR3 is built from 17 residues. The CDR3 region is CASSQDVGGPLTDTQYF. The DNA for the CDR3 is TGTGCCAGCAGCCAAGATGTGGGGGGGCCCCTCACAGATACGCAGTATTTT.

The CDR3 reads CASSHRGSEQYF. CDR3 nucleotides: TGTGCCAGCAGTCACAGGGGTTCCGAGCAGTACTTC. This chain joins TRBV6-1 and TRBJ2-7; 7 bases agree with TRBD1. V trimming: 5 bases; J trimming: 6 bases; junction bases outside the gene matches: 4. The V gene's germline CDR1 is MNHNS and CDR2 SASEGT. The CDR3 is made up of 12 amino acids.

The chain recombines TRBV18 with TRBJ2-7; D may be TRBD2 (6 bases). Looked up from germline, CDR1 is KGHSH and CDR2 is LQKENI. The CDR3 covers 14 residues. V shed 2 bases and J shed 2 bases, with 10 bases lying between them. CDR3 DNA: TGTGCCAGCTCACCAAGCGGAGGGACCTACGAGCAGTACTTC. It encodes CASSPSGGTYEQYF.

This clone appeared once. This sample includes further DNA sequences coding for the same CDR3. The CDR3 DNA is TGTGCCAGCAGTGAAGCGCCGGGACAGGGGGCCGGAAACACCATATATTTT. It translates to CASSEAPGQGAGNTIYF. This chain links TRBV2 with TRBJ1-3; 12 positions agree with TRBD1. Per germline, CDR1 SNHLY and CDR2 FYNNEI. Trimming at V came to 0 bases and at J to 4 bases, leaving 4 bases not matched to a gene. The CDR3 runs to 17 residues.

The J gene is TRBJ1-6, the V gene TRBV28; D is perhaps TRBD1 (5 bases). The CDR3 has 14 residues. The V gene lost 3 bases and the J gene lost 6 bases, with 9 bases spanning the gap. Germline loops: CDR1 MDHEN, CDR2 SYDVKM. This CDR3 is CASSLQTVNSPLHF. The CDR3 region has the DNA TGTGCCAGCAGTTTGCAGACAGTTAATTCACCCCTCCACTTT.

The chain couples TRBV7-2 to TRBJ2-6; no reliable D call. The CDR3 is 15 residues long. V gave up 2 bases and J gave up 0 bases, with 5 bases separating them. The germline CDR1 and CDR2 sequences are SGHTA and FQGNSA. CDR3: CASSLSHSGANVLTF. CDR3 in DNA: TGTGCCAGCAGCTTAAGCCACTCTGGGGCCAACGTCCTGACTTTC.

CDR3 residues: CASSFNPGKETQYF. In nucleotides, the CDR3 is TGTGCCAGCAGCTTTAATCCAGGGAAAGAGACCCAGTACTTC. The rearrangement joins TRBV5-6 to TRBJ2-5, with a tentative D call TRBD1 (5 bases). CDR1 is SGHDT, CDR2 YYEEEE, per germline. Trimming removed 2 bases from V and 3 bases from J, with 11 bases in between. The CDR3 is 14 amino acids.

This rearrangement joins TRBV7-8 to TRBJ1-5; 7 bases are shared with TRBD1. J was trimmed by 7 bases and V by 1 base; bases with no gene match: 1. Germline V lookup: CDR1 SGHVS, CDR2 FQNEAQ. The CDR3 sequence is 13 residues long. CDR3 residues: CASSLGQGQPQHF. The CDR3 nucleotides read TGTGCCAGCAGCTTAGGACAGGGACAGCCCCAGCATTTT. Filled out from reference TRBV7-8 and TRBJ1-5, the complete variable domain reads GAGVSQSPRYKVAKRGQDVALRCDPISGHVSLFWYQQALGQGPEFLTYFQNEAQLDKSGLPSDRFFAERPEGSVSTLKIQRTQQEDSAVYLCASSLGQGQPQHFGDGTRLSIL.

This clone was detected only once. This chain uses TRBV18 with TRBJ1-2; D may be TRBD1 (6 bases). CDR3 length: 15 residues. From germline, CDR1 is KGHSH and CDR2 LQKENI. Trimming took 5 bases from V and 0 from J, leaving 13 bases between them. CDR3 in amino acids: CASSSKTGPNYGYTF. In nucleotides, the CDR3 is TGTGCCAGCTCATCCAAGACAGGACCTAACTATGGCTACACCTTC.

V is TRBV4-1 and J is TRBJ2-7; D uncertain. Germline lookup yields CDR1 MGHRA and CDR2 YSYEKL. Trimming removed 1 base at V and 2 bases at J, with 12 bases between. The CDR3 consists of 15 residues. CDR3 sequence reads: CASSQVNRATYEQYF. The CDR3 region has the DNA TGCGCCAGCAGCCAAGTAAATCGCGCGACCTACGAGCAGTACTTC.

The chain carries TRBV6-5 and TRBJ2-2; 9 nucleotides agree with TRBD1. The CDR3 sequence is 15 residues long. Losses at the gene ends were 1 base for V and 6 bases for J; bases not matched to a gene: 3. Per germline, CDR1 MNHEY and CDR2 SVGAGI. CDR3 loop: CASSYLRQGAGELFF. The CDR3 DNA sequence: TGTGCCAGCAGTTACTTAAGACAGGGGGCCGGGGAGCTGTTTTTT.

This chain uses TRBV5-1 with TRBJ2-4; 7 bases line up with TRBD1. The CDR3 loop spans 13 amino acids. The junction had 2 bases not matched to a gene; V was cut back by 4 bases and J by 4 bases. Germline V gene sequence: CDR1 SGHRS, CDR2 YFSETQ. The CDR3 nucleotides are TGCGCCAGCAGCGGGACAGAGAAAAACATTCAGTACTTC. Translated: CASSGTEKNIQYF.

This chain connects TRBV7-9 to TRBJ1-1; 8 bases are shared with TRBD1. Germline loops: CDR1 SEHNR, CDR2 FQNEAQ (reference sequence). This CDR3 spans 15 amino acids. The J segment lost 4 bases and the V segment lost 4 bases, leaving 8 bases of the junction unmatched. The DNA for the CDR3 is TGTGCCAGCAGCTCCACAGGGGGGGTAAGCACTGAAGCTTTCTTT. Amino acids: CASSSTGGVSTEAFF.

The genes are TRBV28 and TRBJ1-2; a weak D match, TRBD1 (6 bases). CDR3 length equals 15 residues. Per the germline V gene, CDR1 is MDHEN and CDR2 is SYDVKM. The ends were cut back, 6 bases at V and 4 bases at J, with 18 bases in the middle. The CDR3 DNA reads as TGTGCCAGCAGGTCCACAGGGTATGGCGGCTATGGCTACACCTTC. It yields the protein CASRSTGYGGYGYTF.

V gene TRBV2 combines with J gene TRBJ2-7, with 10 bases matching TRBD2. The CDR3 is 16 residues long. Germline V gene sequence: CDR1 SNHLY, CDR2 FYNNEI. V was clipped by 6 bases and J by 3 bases; unmatched bases: 11. The CDR3 DNA sequence: TGTGCCAGCAGCGGACTAGCGGCCGGGGCGGGCTACGAGCAGTACTTC. This translates into CASSGLAAGAGYEQYF.

This sequence joins TRBV20-1 and TRBJ2-1; D not resolved. Trimming removed 6 bases at V and 8 bases at J, with 8 bases between. The CDR3 loop spans 10 amino acids. CDR1 and CDR2 from the germline V gene are DFQATT and SNEGSKA (reference sequence). CDR3 nucleotide sequence: TGCAGTGCACTGATGGATGAGCAGTTCTTC. It translates to CSALMDEQFF.

The chain is built from TRBV6-1 and TRBJ2-7; TRBD1 might be the D (5 bases). The CDR3 totals 14 residues. Deletions cut 0 bases from V and 3 bases from J, with 9 bases between. Germline CDR1 and CDR2: MNHNS and SASEGT. CDR3 DNA sequence: TGTGCCAGCAGTGAAGCAGGGGATCTCTACGAGCAGTACTTC. Amino acid sequence: CASSEAGDLYEQYF.

The chain carries TRBV5-1 and TRBJ2-3; the match to TRBD2 covers 8 bases. V gave up 5 bases and J gave up 4 bases; unmatched junction bases: 6. The CDR3 contains 14 residues. Germline CDR1 reads SGHRS; CDR2 reads YFSETQ. CDR3 sequence reads: CASRERELPDTQYF. CDR3 sequence (DNA): TGCGCCAGCAGGGAGCGGGAGTTACCAGATACGCAGTATTTT.

The chain links TRBV7-3 to TRBJ2-2; D gene unclear. V lost 2 bases and J 6 bases, leaving 7 bases between the germline ends. The CDR3 runs to 13 residues. Germline values: CDR1 SGHTA, CDR2 FQGTGA. The CDR3 DNA is TGTGCCAGCAGCTTATATTGGCCCGGGGAGCTGTTTTTT. This sequence encodes CASSLYWPGELFF.

The chain couples TRBV6-5 to TRBJ1-3; D remains ambiguous. The length of the CDR3 is 12 residues. Germline loops: CDR1 MNHEY, CDR2 SVGAGI. Trimming shortened V by 8 bases and J by 0 bases, and 5 bases separated the two germline ends. This chain's CDR3 is CASRDSGNTIYF. CDR3 nucleotide sequence: TGTGCCAGCCGGGACTCTGGAAACACCATATATTTT.

This chain connects TRBV29-1 to TRBJ2-1, with D possibly TRBD1 on 6 matching bases. The V end lost 7 bases, the J end lost 0 bases, and 13 bases lay between the germline ends. The CDR3 is 14 amino acids. The germline gives CDR1 SQVTM, CDR2 ANQGSEA. CDR3 sequence: CSAQRGSSYNEQFF. In nucleotides, the CDR3 is TGCAGCGCCCAGAGGGGGAGCTCCTACAATGAGCAGTTCTTC.

The chain carries TRBV4-2 and TRBJ2-5; 8 bases agree with TRBD2. CDR1 is LGHNA, CDR2 YNFKEQ, per germline. V trimming: 0 bases; J trimming: 1 base; junction bases outside the gene matches: 4. The CDR3 runs 16 residues. This chain's CDR3 is CASSQDRTSGQETQYF. In DNA, the CDR3 is TGTGCCAGCAGCCAAGATCGTACTAGCGGCCAAGAGACCCAGTACTTC.

The chain recombines TRBV5-1 with TRBJ2-3, with D possibly matching TRBD2 (5 bases). Germline-derived CDR1 and CDR2 are SGHRS and YFSETQ. Deletions cut 2 bases from V and 5 bases from J, with 12 bases between. The CDR3 length is 14 residues. Written as DNA, the CDR3 is TGCGCCAGCAGCTTAACGGGATCGGAAGATACGCAGTATTTT. It codes for CASSLTGSEDTQYF.

The chain links TRBV18 to TRBJ2-2; perhaps TRBD1 as D (6 bases). Germline CDR1 is KGHSH and CDR2 is LQKENI. The V gene lost 2 bases and the J gene lost 7 bases, with 8 bases spanning the gap. The CDR3 extends over 13 amino acids. The CDR3 loop is CASSPRDIGELFF. The CDR3 DNA sequence: TGTGCCAGCTCACCAAGGGACATCGGGGAGCTGTTTTTT.